This TCR beta chain was identified during a study of T-cell memory formation after mild COVID-19. The germline V gene encodes CDR1 MGHRA and CDR2 YSYEKL. The V end lost 0 bases, the J end lost 4 bases, and 10 bases lay between the germline ends. This CDR3 has 14 amino acids. TCRdb re-derived calls from the 5' RACE reads in MiXCR, one entry per CDR3 protein. The table records 250,000 to 350,000 distinct CDR3 sequences, around 15% of them present only once. This receptor was identified in a man aged 18 to 35 who had mild COVID-19 (a few samples of this study predate the infection). Cell type and time point are not known. The chain has TRBV4-1 and TRBJ2-7; D not resolved. Sequenced input: PBMCs or a T cell subset sorted from them (not recorded which). In DNA form, the CDR3 reads TGCGCCAGCAGCCAAGATGGGCACCGATACGAGCAGTACTTC. Translated, it gives CASSQDGHRYEQYF.